One sample yielded the 21 T cell receptor beta chains listed below, sequenced in a study of control samples from healthy donors and cancer patients. This table comes from immunoSEQ multiplex PCR, and its TCRdb copy is limited to in-frame clones, with some not included. Among about 180,000 clones listed, about 92% were seen once. Input material: blood. Receptors originate from a man aged 30-40 years in good health.

This chain links TRBV4-2 with TRBJ1-5; a weak D match, TRBD1 (5 bases). V lost 0 bases and J 1 base, leaving 10 bases between the germline ends. This CDR3 spans 16 amino acids. Germline CDR1 and CDR2: LGHNA and YNFKEQ. CDR3 amino acids: CASSQDGTESNQPQHF. CDR3 DNA sequence: TGTGCCAGCAGCCAAGATGGGACGGAGAGCAATCAGCCCCAGCATTTT.

The V call is TRBV19, the J call TRBJ1-5; D may be TRBD1 (6 bases). Trimming took 1 base from V and 5 from J, leaving 15 bases between them. The germline V gene encodes CDR1 LNHDA and CDR2 SQIVND (reference sequence). CDR3 length: 16 residues. This CDR3 is CASSIGGRGHDQPQHF. The CDR3 DNA reads as TGTGCCAGTAGTATAGGCGGCAGGGGACACGATCAGCCCCAGCATTTT.

The CDR3 is CASSIGWTAISYEQYF. The CDR3 DNA reads TGTGCCAGTAGTATAGGGTGGACAGCAATCTCCTACGAGCAGTACTTC. The genes are TRBV19 and TRBJ2-7, with D possibly TRBD1 on 6 matching bases. The CDR3 covers 16 residues. CDR1 LNHDA and CDR2 SQIVND come from the germline V gene (reference sequence). The V end was cut by 1 base, the J end by 0 bases, with 13 bases between.

The chain uses TRBV29-1 and TRBJ1-2; TRBD1 matches at 8 bases. Germline CDR1 and CDR2: SQVTM and ANQGSEA. CDR3 length: 15 amino acids. The J segment lost 4 bases and the V segment lost 6 bases, leaving 13 bases of the junction unmatched. The CDR3 reads CSVGMGQVVLYGYTF. The CDR3 DNA reads TGCAGCGTAGGGATGGGACAGGTAGTGCTCTATGGCTACACCTTC.

V and J are TRBV4-2 and TRBJ1-3; D is unclear. Germline loops: CDR1 LGHNA, CDR2 YNFKEQ. Trimming left V 4 bases short and J 4 bases short, with 14 bases between. The CDR3 spans 15 residues. The CDR3 sequence: CASSPQYSEGNTIYF. Here the CDR3 DNA reads TGTGCCAGCAGCCCACAGTATTCAGAAGGAAACACCATATATTTT.

The chain uses TRBV7-9 and TRBJ2-7, with D possibly matching TRBD2 (7 bases). V was cut by 5 bases and J by 5 bases, with 10 bases left in between. Germline V CDR1 and CDR2: SEHNR, FQNEAQ (reference sequence). The CDR3 has 12 amino acids. CDR3 sequence: CASSPGGHEQYF. In DNA form, the CDR3 reads TGTGCCAGCAGCCCGGGGGGCCACGAGCAGTACTTC.

The V and J genes are TRBV5-1 and TRBJ1-4; D may be TRBD1 (5 bases). The germline V gene encodes CDR1 SGHRS and CDR2 YFSETQ. The CDR3 has 14 residues. The V end was cut by 6 bases, the J end by 0 bases, with 9 bases between. CDR3: CASKLQATNEKLFF. The CDR3 nucleotides are TGCGCCAGCAAGTTACAGGCAACTAATGAAAAACTGTTTTTT.

The rearrangement links TRBV7-9 to TRBJ2-2; TRBD2 matches 13 bases. CDR1 and CDR2 (germline): SEHNR, FQNEAQ (reference sequence). V lost 5 bases and J lost 6; bases outside the gene matches: 3. The CDR3 is 15 amino acids. As DNA, the CDR3 is TGTGCCAGCAGCCATGGGACTAGCGGGGCCGGGGAGCTGTTTTTT. Amino acid sequence: CASSHGTSGAGELFF.

The chain uses TRBV23-1 and TRBJ1-6; no definite D call. TRBV23-1 is designated an ORF whose function remains uncertain. Trimming stripped 11 bases from V and 10 bases from J, with 12 bases between. The length of the CDR3 is 11 residues. This CDR3 reads CAGEGRSPLHF. CDR3 nucleotides: TGCGCCGGGGAAGGAAGGTCACCCCTCCACTTT.

This sequence joins TRBV18 and TRBJ2-7; the D gene is possibly TRBD1 (5 bases). Between the trimmed V and J ends, which lost 0 bases and 5 bases, there was a span of 8 bases. The germline CDR1 and CDR2 sequences are KGHSH and LQKENI. The CDR3 runs 13 residues. The CDR3 bases are TGTGCCAGCTCACCACCGTTCAGGGACGAGCAGTACTTC. Protein product: CASSPPFRDEQYF.

This chain links TRBV5-1 with TRBJ2-7; tentative D call: TRBD2 (7 bases). The CDR3 extends over 16 amino acids. Germline V gene data show CDR1 as SGHRS and CDR2 as YFSETQ. The germline V and J ends were trimmed by 4 bases and 6 bases, with 23 bases remaining between them. The CDR3: CASSGRGNSGEGEQYF. The CDR3 region has the DNA TGCGCCAGCAGCGGGAGGGGAAACTCAGGGGAAGGCGAGCAGTACTTC.

V usage is TRBV6-6 and J usage is TRBJ1-1, with D hard to call. The V end lost 0 bases, the J end lost 1 base, and 9 bases lay between the germline ends. Germline loops: CDR1 MNHNY, CDR2 SVGAGI (reference sequence). CDR3 length equals 15 residues. The CDR3 nucleotides read TGTGCCAGCAGTTACTCTAGAGGTTGGAACACTGAAGCTTTCTTT. This translates into CASSYSRGWNTEAFF.

The genes are TRBV4-3 and TRBJ1-2, with 7 bases matching TRBD1. This CDR3 has 18 residues. Germline lookup yields CDR1 LGHNA and CDR2 YSLEER. With 0 bases clipped from V and 11 bases from J, the junction kept 21 bases outside the gene matches. Here the CDR3 reads CASSQEVAEGQGVISYTF. In nucleotides, the CDR3 is TGCGCCAGCAGCCAAGAAGTGGCCGAGGGGCAGGGGGTAATAAGTTACACCTTC.

In DNA, the CDR3 is TGTGCCAGCACGTTTCAGGGGAAAGTAGGCAATCAGCCCCAGCATTTT. Translation gives CASTFQGKVGNQPQHF. V and J are TRBV7-4 and TRBJ1-5; D perhaps matches TRBD1 (6 bases). This CDR3 contains 16 residues. The V gene lost 7 bases and the J gene lost 2 bases, with 18 bases spanning the gap. Germline CDR1 SGHVT, CDR2 SQSDAQ.

V is TRBV7-9 and J is TRBJ2-2; D possibly corresponds to TRBD1 (5 bases). The CDR3 spans 15 residues. Trimming took off 6 bases at V and 5 bases at J, with 16 bases between the two ends. Per germline, CDR1 SEHNR and CDR2 FQNEAQ (reference sequence). CDR3: CASSLKAGQTGELFF. The CDR3 region has the DNA TGTGCCAGCAGTCTCAAGGCAGGGCAGACCGGGGAGCTGTTTTTT.

This clone came up a few times. The CDR3 DNA is TGTGCCAGCAGCCTCCAACAGGGGAGCACTGAAGCTTTCTTT. Amino acid sequence: CASSLQQGSTEAFF. The genes are TRBV7-8 and TRBJ1-1, with 7 bases matching TRBD1. The CDR3 is 14 amino acids. CDR1 is SGHVS, CDR2 FQNEAQ, per germline. The junction had 7 bases not matched to a gene; V was cut back by 5 bases and J by 4 bases.

The rearrangement joins TRBV14 to TRBJ2-3; D not certain. Germline CDR1 and CDR2: SGHDN and FVKESK. CDR3 length: 16 amino acids. Trimming pared 1 base from V and 3 bases from J, leaving 14 bases between. CDR3 in amino acids: CASSQGFRLGTDTQYF. Written as DNA, the CDR3 is TGTGCCAGCAGCCAAGGTTTTCGGTTAGGGACAGATACGCAGTATTTT.

This chain connects TRBV18 to TRBJ2-3; 7 bases fit TRBD1. CDR1 KGHSH and CDR2 LQKENI come from the germline V gene. J lost 1 base, V lost 3 bases, and 7 bases had no gene match. The CDR3 is 16 residues long. As DNA, the CDR3 is TGTGCCAGCTCACCGAGACAGGGTCGGGGCACAGATACGCAGTATTTT. It specifies CASSPRQGRGTDTQYF.

The V and J genes are TRBV5-4 and TRBJ2-1, with D perhaps TRBD2 (5 bases). With 4 bases removed from V and 0 bases from J, the gap between germline ends came to 20 bases. This CDR3 contains 18 residues. CDR1 and CDR2 (germline): SGHNT, YYREEE (reference sequence). The CDR3 nucleotides read TGTGCCAGCAGCCCGGGGTATCAGCGTCTGAGCTCCTACAATGAGCAGTTCTTC. This translates into CASSPGYQRLSSYNEQFF.

The rearrangement links TRBV6-5 to TRBJ1-5, with D unclear. There are 14 residues in the CDR3. Germline V gives CDR1 MNHEY, CDR2 SVGAGI. The germline V and J ends were trimmed by 10 bases and 4 bases, with 17 bases remaining between them. CDR3 sequence reads: CATFGSADNQPQHF. CDR3 nucleotides: TGTGCCACATTCGGGTCGGCGGATAATCAGCCCCAGCATTTT.

The genes are TRBV9 and TRBJ2-3; possible D gene TRBD1, 5 bases. The ends were cut back, 3 bases at V and 0 bases at J, with 14 bases in the middle. The CDR3 is 16 residues long. CDR1 is SGDLS, CDR2 YYNGEE, per germline. The DNA of the CDR3 is TGTGCCAGCAGCGGCTGGACATATCCTAGCACAGATACGCAGTATTTT. Translated: CASSGWTYPSTDTQYF.